These T cell receptor beta chains were read from a single sample in a study of T cell responses to AZD1222 COVID-19 vaccine. Measured with immunoSEQ multiplex PCR; TCRdb has only the in-frame clones, and not every one. Of around 180,000 clones listed, about 90% are singletons. Material: peripheral blood, obtained on day 0 of AZD1222 vaccination. The receptors were sampled from an adult in good health. Both conserved end residues are part of each CDR3. The D gene is left open where the match is weak. Some rows mark clone size as missing; the rest say once, few, many or name a class of expanded clone.

TRBV19	NA	TRBD1	TRBJ1-3	TGTGCCAGTAGTACAAGCCGACAGGGCTCTGGAAACACCATATATTTT	CASSTSRQGSGNTIYF
TRBV5-1	NA	TRBD2	TRBJ2-3	TGCGCCAGCAGCTTGGTGGCTAGCGGGGGGCTGGATACGCAGTATTTT	CASSLVASGGLDTQYF
TRBV11-3	NA	TRBD2	TRBJ2-1	TGTGCCAGCAGCTCTCTACTAGCGCCCTACAATGAGCAGTTCTTC	CASSSLLAPYNEQFF
TRBV4-2	NA	NA	TRBJ1-5	TGTGCCAGCAGCCAAGGAAGACAGGGCAATCAGCCCCAGCATTTT	CASSQGRQGNQPQHF
TRBV7-2	NA	TRBD2	TRBJ2-7	TGTGCCAGCAGCCTATTCCAACTAGCGTGGGAGCAGTACTTC	CASSLFQLAWEQYF
TRBV5-1	NA	NA	TRBJ1-2	TGCGCCAGCAGCTTGGGAGAGCCAGACTATGGCTACACCTTC	CASSLGEPDYGYTF
TRBV19	NA	NA	TRBJ1-5	TGTGCCAGTAGTATCGGGGGGAGGGGTCAGCCCCAGCATTTT	CASSIGGRGQPQHF
TRBV18	NA	NA	TRBJ1-4	TGTGCCAGCTCACCAAGACAGAGAGCAACTAATGAAAAACTGTTTTTT	CASSPRQRATNEKLFF
TRBV27	once	NA	TRBJ2-7	TGTGCCAGCAGTTTAGCGGGGAACTACGAGCAGTACTTC	CASSLAGNYEQYF
TRBV19	NA	NA	TRBJ1-6	TGTGCCAGTAGTAAGTTGGGCCAGGGGATCGGTTCACCCCTCCACTTT	CASSKLGQGIGSPLHF
TRBV28	NA	NA	TRBJ1-1	TGTGCCAGCAGTCGATCAGGGTACTTGGCTGAAGCTTTCTTT	CASSRSGYLAEAFF
TRBV5-5	NA	NA	TRBJ2-1	TGTGCCAGCAGCTTGGGGTTCGCTTGGCGGGGCAATGAGCAGTTCTTC	CASSLGFAWRGNEQFF
TRBV12-5	once	NA	TRBJ1-2	TGTGCTAGTGGTTTGGTACCCGACTTCGTGGGCCGGGGCTACACCTTC	CASGLVPDFVGRGYTF
TRBV30	NA	TRBD1	TRBJ1-5	TGTGCCTGGAGTGATAGGGAGACAGGGGGTTCCGGTCAGCCCCAGCATTTT	CAWSDRETGGSGQPQHF
TRBV6-6	NA	TRBD1	TRBJ2-2	TGTGCCAGCATTGCTAGGGGGCTGGGCACCGGGGAGCTGTTTTTT	CASIARGLGTGELFF
TRBV30	few	NA	TRBJ2-2	TGTGCCTGGAGTCCCAAGGGGCCCAGCACCGGGGAGCTGTTTTTT	CAWSPKGPSTGELFF
TRBV5-1	NA	NA	TRBJ2-7	TGCGCCAGCGGGACTTCGAGCTCCTACGAGCAGTACTTC	CASGTSSSYEQYF
TRBV5-5	NA	NA	TRBJ2-3	TGTGCCAGCAGCTTTTCCTGGACTACAGATACGCAGTATTTT	CASSFSWTTDTQYF
TRBV5-1	NA	NA	TRBJ2-4	TGCGCCAGCAGCCGGGCCAACCCGCAGGTCGGTTTGGACATTCAGTACTTC	CASSRANPQVGLDIQYF
TRBV29-1	NA	TRBD1	TRBJ1-2	TGCAGCGTTGTTCCCGGGGGGACAGGGGGCAATGGCTACACCTTC	CSVVPGGTGGNGYTF
TRBV2	NA	NA	TRBJ1-5	TGTGCCAGCAGATCTCAGGGTATAGCTAGCAATCAGCCCCAGCATTTT	CASRSQGIASNQPQHF
TRBV4-2	many	NA	TRBJ2-3	TGTGCCAGCAGCCCCACGGCGGAGCCCACAGATACGCAGTATTTT	CASSPTAEPTDTQYF
TRBV6-5	NA	NA	TRBJ1-1	TGTGCCAGCAGGAAGTTACGGGCCACTGAAGCTTTCTTT	CASRKLRATEAFF
TRBV27	NA	NA	TRBJ2-7	TGTGCCAGCAGTTCAACCTCCTACGAGCAGTACTTC	CASSSTSYEQYF
TRBV11-2	few	NA	TRBJ2-2	TGTGCCAGCAGCACCACGAACACCGGGGAGCTGTTTTTT	CASSTTNTGELFF
TRBV6-1	NA	NA	TRBJ2-7	TGTGCCAGCAGTGAGTGGGGGCCGGGGGAGCAGTACTTC	CASSEWGPGEQYF
TRBV5-5	NA	NA	TRBJ1-2	TGTGCCAGCAGCTTGGAAGGGCAGCGGACCTATGGCTACACCTTC	CASSLEGQRTYGYTF
TRBV5-1	NA	NA	TRBJ2-7	TGCGCCAGCAGCTTAGGGGGTCTATACGAGCAGTACTTC	CASSLGGLYEQYF
TRBV6-5	NA	NA	TRBJ1-5	TGTGCCAGCAGTTACTCCCGATATAGCAATCAGCCCCAGCATTTT	CASSYSRYSNQPQHF
TRBV28	NA	TRBD1	TRBJ1-2	TGTGCCAGCAGCTCGGGACAGAACTATGGCTACACCTTC	CASSSGQNYGYTF
TRBV5-6	NA	TRBD1	TRBJ1-2	TGTGCCAGCAGCTGGCAGGGGGTCCTACATGGCTACACCTTC	CASSWQGVLHGYTF
TRBV18	NA	NA	TRBJ2-2	TGTGCCAGCTCGGTCTACGGGGTTCCCACCGGGGAGCTGTTTTTT	CASSVYGVPTGELFF
TRBV6-5	NA	NA	TRBJ1-5	TGTGCCAGCAGTTACTCCCGGGGTAGCAATCAGCCCCAGCATTTT	CASSYSRGSNQPQHF
TRBV25-1	NA	TRBD1	TRBJ1-2	TGTGCCAGCAGCGACCCCGGGACAGGGGATAGTGGCTACACCTTC	CASSDPGTGDSGYTF
TRBV15	few	NA	TRBJ1-6	TGTGCCACCAGCAGAGATCGGTTGGGGGAAACCTATAATTCACCCCTCCACTTT	CATSRDRLGETYNSPLHF
TRBV27	NA	TRBD1	TRBJ1-2	TGTGCCAGCAGTCCGGGGACAGGGCGGACCAACTATGGCTACACCTTC	CASSPGTGRTNYGYTF
TRBV9	NA	NA	TRBJ2-2	TGTGCCAGCAGCGTAGACATAGACAGCCCGACCGGGGAGCTGTTTTTT	CASSVDIDSPTGELFF
TRBV29-1	NA	TRBD1	TRBJ1-4	TGCAGCGGATCACAGGGGAGGGAAGGGGAAAAACTGTTTTTT	CSGSQGREGEKLFF
TRBV5-5	NA	TRBD1	TRBJ2-7	TGTGCCAGCAACGTGGACAGGGTATCCTACGAGCAGTACTTC	CASNVDRVSYEQYF
TRBV3-1/TRBV3-2	NA	NA	TRBJ1-2	TGTGCCAGCAGCCAAGAGCCAGGGGCCAACTATGGCTACACCTTC	CASSQEPGANYGYTF
TRBV5-6	few	TRBD1	TRBJ1-2	TGTGCCAGCAGCTTTGGGGGACAGCTTAACTATGGCTACACCTTC	CASSFGGQLNYGYTF
TRBV5-4	NA	TRBD2	TRBJ2-1	TGTGCCAGCAGCCCCCGGACTAGCGGGCCTGACAATGAGCAGTTCTTC	CASSPRTSGPDNEQFF
TRBV14	NA	NA	TRBJ1-2	TGTGCCAGCAGCCAAGATCAAAGGCAGGGCTACACCTTC	CASSQDQRQGYTF
TRBV6-1	NA	TRBD2	TRBJ2-1	TGTGCCAGCAGTGAAGAGTGGGGGACTAGCGGGAGCCCCCTCAGCAATGAGCAGTTCTTC	CASSEEWGTSGSPLSNEQFF
TRBV7-9	NA	NA	TRBJ2-1	TGTGCCAGCAGCTTAAAAGGCCCCAGCTCCTACAATGAGCAGTTCTTC	CASSLKGPSSYNEQFF
TRBV3-1/TRBV3-2	NA	NA	TRBJ2-7	TGTGCCAGCAGCCAAGTCTTGTCCGAGCAGTACTTC	CASSQVLSEQYF
TRBV5-6	once	TRBD2	TRBJ2-1	TGTGCCAGCAGCTTGCTTTCGGTACTAGCGGGAGGGCCCCGGCAGTTCTTC	CASSLLSVLAGGPRQFF
TRBV7-9	NA	TRBD1	TRBJ1-4	TGTGCCAGCAGCCAGACAGGGTCTAATGAAAAACTGTTTTTT	CASSQTGSNEKLFF